These 15 T cell receptor beta chains share one sample of origin, sequenced in a study of blood T cell repertoires in COVID-19. Using immunoSEQ multiplex PCR, the repertoire was profiled, and TCRdb retains in-frame clones only, with some absent. Of a few hundred thousand clones in the sample, around 88% were seen once. The sample comprised PBMCs or T cells enriched from blood (not recorded which). These receptors originate from a middle-aged woman with acute COVID-19.

With regard to this clone: The junction differs from germline at one of its ends, possibly a read error. CDR3 amino acids: CASSLRLAGAPGELFF. The CDR3 DNA reads as TGTGCTAGCAGCTTGAGACTAGCGGGAGCCCCCGGGGAGCTGTTTTTT. The chain has TRBV7-7 and TRBJ2-2; 12 bases are a match to TRBD2. This CDR3 is 16 amino acids long. Looked up from germline, CDR1 is SSHAT and CDR2 is FNYEAQ (reference sequence).

The genes are TRBV15 and TRBJ1-1; 8 positions agree with TRBD1. Unmatched junction bases numbered 9, after V lost 5 bases and J lost 4 bases. The CDR3 covers 15 residues. Per the germline V gene, CDR1 is LNHNV and CDR2 is YYDKDF (reference sequence). This CDR3 is CATSFRTGLGTEAFF. The DNA for the CDR3 is TGTGCCACCAGCTTTCGGACAGGGTTGGGCACTGAAGCTTTCTTT.

This clone was picked up one time. The chain carries TRBV10-3 and TRBJ2-6, with TRBD1 as a possible D gene (5 bases). The ends were cut back, 8 bases at V and 2 bases at J, with 22 bases in the middle. CDR3 size: 18 residues. Germline CDR1 reads ENHRY; CDR2 reads SYGVKD. CDR3 region: CAIGGKAGLLPGANVLTF. The CDR3 bases are TGTGCCATCGGCGGAAAGGCAGGGCTTCTTCCTGGGGCCAACGTCCTGACTTTC.

The chain recombines TRBV7-6 with TRBJ1-4; 9 bases match TRBD1. The V segment lost 1 base and the J segment 6 bases; nucleotides outside the gene matches: 3. Germline V gives CDR1 SGHVS, CDR2 FNYEAQ. The CDR3 has 15 residues. CDR3 coding DNA: TGTGCCAGCAGCTTAGAACAGGGGGCTGATGAAAAACTGTTTTTT. Its protein product is CASSLEQGADEKLFF.

The chain carries TRBV20-1 and TRBJ2-7; 7 bases line up with TRBD2. V was clipped by 7 bases and J by 2 bases; unmatched bases: 2. The germline CDR1 and CDR2 sequences are DFQATT and SNEGSKA (reference sequence). This CDR3 spans 11 amino acids. The CDR3 sequence is CSGAGTYEQYF. The CDR3 DNA follows: TGCAGTGGAGCGGGGACCTACGAGCAGTACTTC.

This sequence joins TRBV7-9 and TRBJ2-3; 8 nucleotides agree with TRBD2. CDR3 length equals 15 residues. Trimming removed 3 bases from V and 6 bases from J; junction bases left unmatched: 8. Germline-derived CDR1 and CDR2 are SEHNR and FQNEAQ (reference sequence). The CDR3 region is CASSFGLARRDTQYF. Here the CDR3 DNA reads TGTGCCAGCAGCTTCGGACTAGCTCGGCGGGATACGCAGTATTTT.

The chain uses TRBV13 and TRBJ2-1; 14 bases are a match to TRBD2. After removal of 5 bases from V and 8 bases from J, the junction contained 5 bases not matched to a gene. The CDR3 extends over 15 amino acids. The germline CDR1 and CDR2 sequences are PRHDT and FYEKMQ (reference sequence). This CDR3 reads CASSTGLAGADEQFF. In nucleotides, the CDR3 is TGTGCCAGCAGCACGGGACTAGCGGGAGCCGATGAGCAGTTCTTC.

The chain links TRBV4-3 to TRBJ1-1; D uncertain. The germline gives CDR1 LGHNA, CDR2 YSLEER. The V end was cut by 0 bases, the J end by 0 bases, with 11 bases between. The CDR3 consists of 16 residues. Here the CDR3 DNA reads TGCGCCAGCAGCCAAGAGGGCTTTCTGGTGAACACTGAAGCTTTCTTT. This codes for CASSQEGFLVNTEAFF.

The rearrangement links TRBV11-2 to TRBJ2-4; no clear D gene. The ends were cut back, 2 bases at V and 7 bases at J, with 6 bases in the middle. Germline values: CDR1 SGHAT, CDR2 FQNNGV. This CDR3 has 12 amino acids. For the CDR3, the DNA is TGTGCCAGCAGCTTAAGCTTGAACATTCAGTACTTC. Translation gives CASSLSLNIQYF. The full variable domain, completed using reference TRBV11-2 and TRBJ2-4, is EAGVAQSPRYKIIEKRQSVAFWCNPISGHATLYWYQQILGQGPKLLIQFQNNGVVDDSQLPKDRFSAERLKGVDSTLKIQPAKLEDSAVYLCASSLSLNIQYFGAGTRLSVL.

The V and J genes are TRBV24-1 and TRBJ2-3; the match to TRBD2 covers 8 bases. The CDR3 is 13 amino acids. V dropped 10 bases and J dropped 1; count of bases not matched to a gene: 3. The V gene's germline CDR1 is KGHDR and CDR2 SFDVKD. The CDR3 region is CATQTSGTDTQYF. The CDR3 region has the DNA TGTGCCACACAGACTAGCGGCACAGATACGCAGTATTTT.

The chain couples TRBV5-1 to TRBJ2-5, with 11 bases aligning to TRBD2. The ends lost 5 bases at V and 5 bases at J; junction bases unmatched: 8. Germline loops: CDR1 SGHRS, CDR2 YFSETQ. This CDR3 has 15 residues. CDR3 coding DNA: TGCGCCAGCAGATCCGGGACTAGCGGTTGGGAGACCCAGTACTTC. It codes for CASRSGTSGWETQYF.

The genes are TRBV11-2 and TRBJ2-1; TRBD2 agrees at 9 bases. CDR1 is SGHAT, CDR2 FQNNGV, per germline. V lost 5 bases to trimming and J lost 3 bases; unmatched junction nucleotides: 14. The CDR3 spans 18 residues. The CDR3 loop is CASSPQGGRAGRYNEQFF. The CDR3 region has the DNA TGTGCCAGCAGCCCCCAGGGCGGGAGGGCCGGACGCTACAATGAGCAGTTCTTC.

CDR3 amino acids: CATRRSGGTNTGELFF. The DNA for the CDR3 is TGTGCCACTCGCAGAAGTGGAGGTACAAACACCGGGGAGCTGTTTTTT. V usage is TRBV5-4 and J usage is TRBJ2-2; D perhaps matches TRBD2 (5 bases). CDR1 and CDR2 (germline): SGHNT, YYREEE (reference sequence). This CDR3 contains 16 residues. Deletions cut 9 bases from V and 2 bases from J, with 20 bases between.

The rearrangement uses TRBV6-5 and TRBJ2-7; D unclear. The CDR3 runs to 13 residues. With 6 bases removed from V and 1 base from J, the gap between germline ends came to 10 bases. CDR1 is MNHEY, CDR2 SVGAGI, per germline. This chain's CDR3 is CASSSVPSYEQYF. In DNA, the CDR3 is TGTGCCAGCAGCTCAGTCCCATCCTACGAGCAGTACTTC.

The J gene is TRBJ1-1, the V gene TRBV21-1; TRBD1 is taken as the D call from the table, unchecked against the DNA. TRBV21-1 constitutes a pseudogene. CDR3 length equals 13 residues. CDR3 residues: CASSLQGAGAAFF. CDR3 bases: TGTGCCAGCAGCTTACAGGGGGCAGGGGCAGCTTTCTTT.